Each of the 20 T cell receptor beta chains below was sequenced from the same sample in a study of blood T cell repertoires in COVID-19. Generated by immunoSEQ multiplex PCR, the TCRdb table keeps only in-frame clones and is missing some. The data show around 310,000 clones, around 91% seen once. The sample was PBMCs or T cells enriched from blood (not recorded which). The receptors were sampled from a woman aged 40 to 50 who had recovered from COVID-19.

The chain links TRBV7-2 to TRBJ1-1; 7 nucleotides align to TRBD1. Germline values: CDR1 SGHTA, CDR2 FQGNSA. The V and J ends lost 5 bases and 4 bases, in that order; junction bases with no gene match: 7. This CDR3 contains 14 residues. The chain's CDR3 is CASSREQGFTEAFF. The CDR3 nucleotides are TGTGCCAGCAGCCGGGAACAGGGGTTCACTGAAGCTTTCTTT.

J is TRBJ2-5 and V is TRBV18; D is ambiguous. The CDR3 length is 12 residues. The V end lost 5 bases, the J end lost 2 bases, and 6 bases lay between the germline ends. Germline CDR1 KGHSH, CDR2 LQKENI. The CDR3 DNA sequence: TGTGCCAGCTCATTCCAGCAAGAGACCCAGTACTTC. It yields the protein CASSFQQETQYF.

In nucleotides, the CDR3 is TGTGCCAGTAGTTCCCGGACAGGGTCAGGTGAAAAACTGTTTTTT. This encodes CASSSRTGSGEKLFF. This rearrangement joins TRBV19 to TRBJ1-4; 8 bases align to TRBD1. Trimming at V came to 5 bases and at J to 7 bases, leaving 9 bases not matched to a gene. Germline CDR1 reads LNHDA; CDR2 reads SQIVND (reference sequence). This CDR3 has 15 amino acids.

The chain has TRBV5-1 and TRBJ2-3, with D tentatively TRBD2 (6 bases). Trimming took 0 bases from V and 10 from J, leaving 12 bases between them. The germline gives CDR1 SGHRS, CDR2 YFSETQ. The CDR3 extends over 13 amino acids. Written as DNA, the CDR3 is TGCGCCAGCAGCTTGGCCGCACTAGCCGCGCAGTATTTT. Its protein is CASSLAALAAQYF.

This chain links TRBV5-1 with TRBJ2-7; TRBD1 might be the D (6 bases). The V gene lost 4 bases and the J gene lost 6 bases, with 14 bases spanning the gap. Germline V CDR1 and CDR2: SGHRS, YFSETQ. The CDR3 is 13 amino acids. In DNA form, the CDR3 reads TGCGCCAGCAGCACTCGACAGGCGGGCGAGCAGTACTTC. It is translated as CASSTRQAGEQYF. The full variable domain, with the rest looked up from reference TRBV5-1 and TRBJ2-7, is KAGVTQTPRYLIKTRGQQVTLSCSPISGHRSVSWYQQTPGQGLQFLFEYFSETQRNKGNFPGRFSGRQFSNSRSEMNVSTLELGDSALYLCASSTRQAGEQYFGPGTRLTVT.

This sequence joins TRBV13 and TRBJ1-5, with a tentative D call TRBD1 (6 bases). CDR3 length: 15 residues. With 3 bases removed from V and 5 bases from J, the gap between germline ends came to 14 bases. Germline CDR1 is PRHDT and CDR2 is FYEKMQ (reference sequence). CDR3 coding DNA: TGTGCCAGCAGCTTCGGGGGGCGGAGGGATCAGCCCCAGCATTTT. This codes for CASSFGGRRDQPQHF.

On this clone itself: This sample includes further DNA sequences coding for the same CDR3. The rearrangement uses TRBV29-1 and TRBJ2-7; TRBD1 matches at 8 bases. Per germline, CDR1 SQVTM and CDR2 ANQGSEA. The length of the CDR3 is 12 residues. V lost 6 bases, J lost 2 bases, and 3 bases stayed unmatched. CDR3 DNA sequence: TGCAGCGTCATACAGGGGGCCTACGAGCAGTACTTC. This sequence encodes CSVIQGAYEQYF.

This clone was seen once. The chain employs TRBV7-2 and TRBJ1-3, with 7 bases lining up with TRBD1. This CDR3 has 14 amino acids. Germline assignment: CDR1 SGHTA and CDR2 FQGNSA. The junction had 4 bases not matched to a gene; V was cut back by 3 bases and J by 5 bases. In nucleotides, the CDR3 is TGTGCCAGCAGCTTCGGGACAGCAAGAAACACCATATATTTT. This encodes CASSFGTARNTIYF. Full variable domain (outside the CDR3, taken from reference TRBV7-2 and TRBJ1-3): GAGVSQSPSNKVTEKGKDVELRCDPISGHTALYWYRQSLGQGLEFLIYFQGNSAPDKSGLPSDRFSAERTGGSVSTLTIQRTQQEDSAVYLCASSFGTARNTIYFGEGSWLTVV.

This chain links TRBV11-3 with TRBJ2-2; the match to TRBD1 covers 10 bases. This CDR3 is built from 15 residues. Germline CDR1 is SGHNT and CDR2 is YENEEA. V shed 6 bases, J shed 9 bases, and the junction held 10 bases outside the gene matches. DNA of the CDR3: TGTGCCAGCAGTAAAGACAGGGGGCCCCACCGGGAGCTGTTTTTT. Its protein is CASSKDRGPHRELFF.

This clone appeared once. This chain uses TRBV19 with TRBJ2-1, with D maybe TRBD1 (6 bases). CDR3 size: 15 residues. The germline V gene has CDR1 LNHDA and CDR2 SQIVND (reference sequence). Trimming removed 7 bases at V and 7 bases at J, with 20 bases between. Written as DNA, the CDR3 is TGTGCCAGTAAAAGCACAGGGATCGTAAGAAATGAGCAGTTCTTC. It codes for CASKSTGIVRNEQFF.

The DNA of the CDR3 is TGTGCCAGCAGCTTAGGGAGCGGGGGGGGCCCCGTGAGGGAGCAGTACTTC. Amino acid sequence: CASSLGSGGGPVREQYF. The gene calls are TRBV7-9 and TRBJ2-7; 10 positions match TRBD2. The trim removed 1 base at V and 7 bases at J, leaving 13 bases unmatched. The CDR3 runs to 17 residues. The germline V gene encodes CDR1 SEHNR and CDR2 FQNEAQ (reference sequence).

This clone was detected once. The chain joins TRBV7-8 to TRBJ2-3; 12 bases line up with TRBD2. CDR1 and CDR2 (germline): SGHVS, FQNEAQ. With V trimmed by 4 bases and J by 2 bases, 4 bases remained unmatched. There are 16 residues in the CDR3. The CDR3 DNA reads TGTGCCAGCAGCTGGAGACTAGCGGGGGACACAGATACGCAGTATTTT. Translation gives CASSWRLAGDTDTQYF.

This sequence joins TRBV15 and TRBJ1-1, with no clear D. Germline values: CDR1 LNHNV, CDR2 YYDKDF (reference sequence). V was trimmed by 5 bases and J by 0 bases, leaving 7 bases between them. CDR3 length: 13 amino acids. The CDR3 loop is CATSLDMNTEAFF. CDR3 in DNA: TGTGCCACCAGCCTAGATATGAACACTGAAGCTTTCTTT.

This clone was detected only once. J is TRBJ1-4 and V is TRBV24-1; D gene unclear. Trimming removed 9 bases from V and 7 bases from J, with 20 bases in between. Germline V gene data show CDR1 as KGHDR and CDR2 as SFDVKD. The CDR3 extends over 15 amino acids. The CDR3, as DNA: TGTGCCACCCTTACGGTCACGGCTCGGAGTGAAAAACTGTTTTTT. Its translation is CATLTVTARSEKLFF.

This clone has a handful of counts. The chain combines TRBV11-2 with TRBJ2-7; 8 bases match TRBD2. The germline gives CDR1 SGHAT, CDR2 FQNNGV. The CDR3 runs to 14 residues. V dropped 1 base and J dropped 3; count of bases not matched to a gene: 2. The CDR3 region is CASSLGGRFYEQYF. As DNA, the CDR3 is TGTGCCAGCAGCTTAGGCGGGAGGTTCTACGAGCAGTACTTC. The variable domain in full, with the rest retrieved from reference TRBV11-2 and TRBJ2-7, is EAGVAQSPRYKIIEKRQSVAFWCNPISGHATLYWYQQILGQGPKLLIQFQNNGVVDDSQLPKDRFSAERLKGVDSTLKIQPAKLEDSAVYLCASSLGGRFYEQYFGPGTRLTVT.

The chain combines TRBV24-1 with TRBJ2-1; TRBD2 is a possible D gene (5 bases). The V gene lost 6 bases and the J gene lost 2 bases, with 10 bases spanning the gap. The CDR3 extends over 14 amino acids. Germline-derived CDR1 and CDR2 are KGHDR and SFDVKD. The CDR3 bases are TGTGCCACCAGTAAAGAGGGAACCTACAATGAGCAGTTCTTC. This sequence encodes CATSKEGTYNEQFF.

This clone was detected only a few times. The CDR3 nucleotides read TGTGCCAGCTCAAAAGGGACAGGGGTTAATTCACCCCTCCACTTT. Translation: CASSKGTGVNSPLHF. The chain employs TRBV25-1 and TRBJ1-6; 10 positions match TRBD1. Germline-derived CDR1 and CDR2 are MGHDK and SYGVNS. The CDR3 covers 15 residues. V lost 8 bases to trimming and J lost 6 bases; unmatched junction nucleotides: 7.

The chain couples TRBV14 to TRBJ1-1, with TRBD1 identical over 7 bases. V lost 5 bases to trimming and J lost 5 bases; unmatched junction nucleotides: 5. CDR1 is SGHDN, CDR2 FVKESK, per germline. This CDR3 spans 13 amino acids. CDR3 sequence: CASSVSGGTEAFF. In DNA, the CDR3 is TGTGCCAGCAGCGTGTCAGGGGGTACTGAAGCTTTCTTT.

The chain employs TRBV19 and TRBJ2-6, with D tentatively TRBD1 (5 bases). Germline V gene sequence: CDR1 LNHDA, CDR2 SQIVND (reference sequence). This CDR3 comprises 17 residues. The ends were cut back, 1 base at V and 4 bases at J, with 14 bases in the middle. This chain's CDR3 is CASSIGDSVAGANVLTF. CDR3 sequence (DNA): TGTGCCAGTAGTATAGGCGACAGCGTTGCGGGGGCCAACGTCCTGACTTTC.

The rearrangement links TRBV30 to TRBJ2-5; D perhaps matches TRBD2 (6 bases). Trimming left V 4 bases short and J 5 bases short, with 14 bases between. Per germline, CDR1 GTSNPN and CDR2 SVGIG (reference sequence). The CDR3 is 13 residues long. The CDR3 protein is CAWTLLAAETQYF. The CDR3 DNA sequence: TGTGCCTGGACCTTACTAGCCGCGGAGACCCAGTACTTC.